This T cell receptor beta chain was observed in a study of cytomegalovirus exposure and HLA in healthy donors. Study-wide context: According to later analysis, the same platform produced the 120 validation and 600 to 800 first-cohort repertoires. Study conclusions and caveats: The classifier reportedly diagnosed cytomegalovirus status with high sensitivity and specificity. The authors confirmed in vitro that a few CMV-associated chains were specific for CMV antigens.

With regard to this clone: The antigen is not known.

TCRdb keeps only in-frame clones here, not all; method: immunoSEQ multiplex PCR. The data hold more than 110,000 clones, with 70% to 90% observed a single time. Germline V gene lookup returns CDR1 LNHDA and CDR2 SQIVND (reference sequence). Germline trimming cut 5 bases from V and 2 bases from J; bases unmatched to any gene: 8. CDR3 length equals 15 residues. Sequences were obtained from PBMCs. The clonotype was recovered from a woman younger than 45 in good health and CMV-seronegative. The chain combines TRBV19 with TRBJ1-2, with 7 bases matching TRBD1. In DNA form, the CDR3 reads TGTGCCAGTAGTTACCGGGACAGACCCAACTATGGCTACACCTTC. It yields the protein CASSYRDRPNYGYTF.